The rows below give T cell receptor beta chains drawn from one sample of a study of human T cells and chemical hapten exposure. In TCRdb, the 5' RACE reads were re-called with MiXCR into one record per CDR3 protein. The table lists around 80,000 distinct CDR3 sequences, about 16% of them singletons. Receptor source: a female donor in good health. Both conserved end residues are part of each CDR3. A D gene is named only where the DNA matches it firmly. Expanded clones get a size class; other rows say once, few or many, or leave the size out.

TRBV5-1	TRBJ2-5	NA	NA	CASSSQQETQYF	TGCGCCAGCAGCAGCCAGCAAGAGACCCAGTACTTC
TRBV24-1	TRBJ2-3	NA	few	CATSVSPADTQYF	TGTGCCACCAGTGTAAGTCCGGCAGATACGCAGTATTTT
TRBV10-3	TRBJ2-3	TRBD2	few	CAIRLGLEETDTQYF	TGTGCCATCAGGTTAGGACTAGAAGAAACAGATACGCAGTATTTT
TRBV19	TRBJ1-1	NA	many	CASSTVNTEAFF	TGTGCCAGTAGTACGGTGAACACTGAAGCTTTCTTT
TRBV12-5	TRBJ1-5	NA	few	CASGHSKWGNQPQHF	TGTGCTAGTGGCCACTCAAAATGGGGGAATCAGCCCCAGCATTTT
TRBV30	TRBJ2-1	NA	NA	CASDLPNEQFF	TGTGCCTCCGATTTACCCAATGAGCAGTTCTTC
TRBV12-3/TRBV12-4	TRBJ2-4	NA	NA	CASSLGEADIQYF	TGTGCCAGCAGTTTGGGGGAGGCGGACATTCAGTACTTC
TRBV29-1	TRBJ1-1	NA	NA	CSVGEAGGTEAFF	TGCAGCGTTGGAGAGGCGGGAGGGACTGAAGCTTTCTTT
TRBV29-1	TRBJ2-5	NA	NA	CSVEDPGRRETQYF	TGCAGCGTTGAAGACCCGGGGAGGAGAGAGACCCAGTACTTC
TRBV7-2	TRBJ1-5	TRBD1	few	CASSPEQGKGGSAQHF	TGTGCCAGCAGCCCGGAACAGGGGAAGGGTGGGTCAGCCCAGCATTTT
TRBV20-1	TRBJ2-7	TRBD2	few	CSASLKSGGYEQYF	TGCAGTGCTAGTCTAAAGTCGGGAGGCTACGAGCAGTACTTC
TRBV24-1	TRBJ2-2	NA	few	CATRAGPAGELFF	TGTGCCACCAGGGCGGGTCCTGCTGGGGAGCTGTTTTTT
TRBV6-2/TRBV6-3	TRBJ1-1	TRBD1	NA	CASAPLTGGAMNTEAFF	TGTGCCAGCGCTCCTCTCACAGGGGGCGCGATGAACACTGAAGCTTTCTTT
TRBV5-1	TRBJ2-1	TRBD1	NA	CASSSTGGSYNEQFF	TGCGCCAGCAGTTCCACAGGGGGCTCCTACAATGAGCAGTTCTTC
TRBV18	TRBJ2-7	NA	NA	CASSPYSGDSYEQYF	TGTGCCAGCTCACCATACTCAGGCGACTCCTACGAGCAGTACTTC
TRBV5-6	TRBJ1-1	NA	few	CASSSPGRYYTEAFF	TGTGCCAGCAGCTCCCCAGGGCGCTATTACACTGAAGCTTTCTTT
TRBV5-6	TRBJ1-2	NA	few	CASSSVSGYGYTF	TGTGCCAGCAGCTCTGTTTCGGGATATGGCTACACCTTC
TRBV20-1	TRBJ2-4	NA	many	CSATDRIAKNIQYF	TGCAGTGCTACCGACAGGATAGCCAAAAACATTCAGTACTTC
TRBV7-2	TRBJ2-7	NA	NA	CASSTYDVGAYEQYF	TGTGCCAGCAGCACCTATGACGTGGGGGCTTACGAGCAGTACTTC
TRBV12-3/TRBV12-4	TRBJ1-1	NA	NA	CASSQVPSRVMDTEAFF	TGTGCCAGCAGCCAAGTTCCCAGTAGGGTGATGGACACTGAAGCTTTCTTT
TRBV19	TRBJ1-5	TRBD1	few	CASSIWTGVFNQPQHF	TGTGCCAGTAGTATATGGACAGGGGTATTCAATCAGCCCCAGCATTTT
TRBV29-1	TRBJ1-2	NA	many	CSGELVDYGYTF	TGCAGCGGGGAGTTGGTGGACTATGGCTACACCTTC
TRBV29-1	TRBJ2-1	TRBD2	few	CSVDYPGGGGIYNEQFF	TGCAGCGTTGATTACCCCGGCGGGGGGGGAATTTACAATGAGCAGTTCTTC
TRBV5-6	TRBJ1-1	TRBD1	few	CASSLGQGGGTEAFF	TGTGCCAGCAGCTTGGGACAGGGAGGTGGCACTGAAGCTTTCTTT
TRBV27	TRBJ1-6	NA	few	CASSLGGYRDSPLHF	TGTGCCAGCAGCCTTGGAGGGTATAGGGATTCACCCCTCCACTTT
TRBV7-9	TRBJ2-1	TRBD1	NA	CASSLLGGRYNEQFF	TGTGCCAGCAGCTTACTAGGGGGCAGGTACAATGAGCAGTTCTTC
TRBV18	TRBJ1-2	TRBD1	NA	CASSPIGQGDGYTF	TGTGCCAGCTCACCGATCGGACAGGGGGATGGCTACACCTTC
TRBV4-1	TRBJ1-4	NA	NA	CASSPTRGGSEKLFF	TGCGCCAGCAGCCCCACACGTGGTGGTAGTGAAAAACTGTTTTTT
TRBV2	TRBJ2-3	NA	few	CASSAGASTDTQYF	TGTGCCAGCAGTGCTGGAGCCAGCACAGATACGCAGTATTTT
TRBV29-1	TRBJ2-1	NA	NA	CSVDVSIGYEQFF	TGCAGCGTCGATGTTAGTATCGGTTATGAGCAGTTCTTC
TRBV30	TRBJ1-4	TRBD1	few	CAWRIDRGLSEKLFF	TGTGCCTGGAGAATAGACAGGGGGTTAAGTGAAAAACTGTTTTTT
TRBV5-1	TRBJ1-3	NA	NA	CASSLERGLGNTIYF	TGCGCCAGCAGCCTGGAGCGGGGGCTTGGAAACACCATATATTTT
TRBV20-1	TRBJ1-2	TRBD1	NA	CSAPQGTNYGYTF	TGCAGTGCCCCACAGGGGACCAACTATGGCTACACCTTC
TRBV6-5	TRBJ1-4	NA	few	CASSYSWGREEKLFF	TGTGCCAGCAGTTACTCGTGGGGCAGGGAGGAAAAACTGTTTTTT
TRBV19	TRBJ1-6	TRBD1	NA	CASIGDRVNSPLHF	TGTGCCAGCATAGGGGACAGGGTGAATTCACCCCTCCACTTT
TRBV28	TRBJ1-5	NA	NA	CATCGSNQPQHF	TGTGCCACGTGCGGGAGTAATCAGCCCCAGCATTTT
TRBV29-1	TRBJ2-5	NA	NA	CSGTFGQETQYF	TGCAGCGGAACATTCGGCCAAGAGACCCAGTACTTC
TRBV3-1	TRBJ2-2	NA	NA	CASSQWKGANTGELFF	TGTGCCAGCAGCCAATGGAAGGGGGCGAACACCGGGGAGCTGTTTTTT
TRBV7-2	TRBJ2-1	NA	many	CASSFAIEQFF	TGTGCCAGCAGCTTCGCCATCGAGCAGTTCTTC
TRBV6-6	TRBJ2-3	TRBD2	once	CATGGTSGSSTQYF	TGTGCCACCGGCGGGACTAGCGGGAGCAGTACGCAGTATTTT
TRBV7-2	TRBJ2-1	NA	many	CASSFYNEQFF	TGTGCCAGCAGCTTCTACAATGAGCAGTTCTTC
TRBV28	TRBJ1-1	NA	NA	CASSLGREAFF	TGTGCCAGCAGTTTAGGACGGGAAGCTTTCTTT
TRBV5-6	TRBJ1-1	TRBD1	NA	CASSLRQGAGKSLYTEAFF	TGTGCCAGCAGCTTGAGGCAGGGGGCGGGAAAATCGTTGTACACTGAAGCTTTCTTT
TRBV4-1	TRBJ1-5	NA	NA	CASSQDFGTYSNQPQHF	TGCGCCAGCAGCCAAGATTTTGGCACCTATAGCAATCAGCCCCAGCATTTT
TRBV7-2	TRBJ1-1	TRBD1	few	CASSPRRGQSEAFF	TGTGCCAGCAGCCCGCGAAGGGGGCAATCCGAAGCTTTCTTT
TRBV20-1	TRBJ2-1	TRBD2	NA	CSAQTSNTEQFF	TGCAGTGCGCAGACTAGCAACACTGAGCAGTTCTTC
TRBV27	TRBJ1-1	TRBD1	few	CASSGGQPNTEAFF	TGTGCCAGCAGTGGGGGACAGCCGAACACTGAAGCTTTCTTT
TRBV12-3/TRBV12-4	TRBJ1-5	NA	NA	CASSLWLRSNQPQHF	TGTGCCAGCAGTTTGTGGCTGCGTAGCAATCAGCCCCAGCATTTT
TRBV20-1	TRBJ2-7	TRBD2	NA	CSARRSGITREQYF	TGCAGTGCCCGACGTAGCGGGATAACGAGGGAGCAGTACTTC